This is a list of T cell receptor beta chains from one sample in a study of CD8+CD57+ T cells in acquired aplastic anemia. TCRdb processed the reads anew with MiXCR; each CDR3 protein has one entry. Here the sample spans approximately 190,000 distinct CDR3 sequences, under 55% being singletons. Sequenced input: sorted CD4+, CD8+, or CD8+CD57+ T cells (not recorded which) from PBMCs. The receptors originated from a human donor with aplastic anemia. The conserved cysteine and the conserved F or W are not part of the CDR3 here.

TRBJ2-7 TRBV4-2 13 ASSQREGEWDEQY
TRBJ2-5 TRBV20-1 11 SAATSGTQTQY
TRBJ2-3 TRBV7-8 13 ASSPGPSGMDTQY
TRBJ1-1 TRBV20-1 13 SAWGLDRENTEAF
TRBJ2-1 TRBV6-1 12 ASSHPIPPNKQF
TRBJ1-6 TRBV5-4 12 ASSLQWTDSPLH
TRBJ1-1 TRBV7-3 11 ASSVTGNTEAF
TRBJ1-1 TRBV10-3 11 AAQRGGPYEAF
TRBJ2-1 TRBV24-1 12 ATSLKRGGTEQF
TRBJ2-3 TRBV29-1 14 SVDRVGPMSTDTQY
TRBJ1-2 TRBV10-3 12 AIRLGPENYGYT
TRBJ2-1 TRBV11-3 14 ASSLASGPLYNEQF
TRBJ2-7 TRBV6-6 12 ASSWGGGRWEQY
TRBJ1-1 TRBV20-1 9 SAKDVTEAF